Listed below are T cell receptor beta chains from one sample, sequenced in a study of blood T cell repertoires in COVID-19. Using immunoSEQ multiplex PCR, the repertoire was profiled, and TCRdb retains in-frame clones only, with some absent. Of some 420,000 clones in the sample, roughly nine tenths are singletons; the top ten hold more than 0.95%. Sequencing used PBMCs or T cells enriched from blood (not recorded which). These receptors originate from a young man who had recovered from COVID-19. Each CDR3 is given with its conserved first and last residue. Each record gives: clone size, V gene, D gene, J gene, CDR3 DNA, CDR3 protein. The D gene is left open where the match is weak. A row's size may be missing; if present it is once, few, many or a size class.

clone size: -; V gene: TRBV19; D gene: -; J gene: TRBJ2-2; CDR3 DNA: TGTGCCAGTAGGTCACGGGAGACGTCCGGGGAGCTGTTTTTT; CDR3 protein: CASRSRETSGELFF
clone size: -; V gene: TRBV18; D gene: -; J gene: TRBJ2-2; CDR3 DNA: TGTGCCAGCTCACCATCAGGGGATTCGAACACCGGGGAGCTGTTTTTT; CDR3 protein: CASSPSGDSNTGELFF
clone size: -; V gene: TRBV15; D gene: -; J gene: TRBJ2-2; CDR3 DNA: TGTGCCACCAGCAGCGGGGAGCAGGTTAACACCGGGGAGCTGTTTTTT; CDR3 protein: CATSSGEQVNTGELFF
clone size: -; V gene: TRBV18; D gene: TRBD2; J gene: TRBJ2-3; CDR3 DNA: TGTGCCAGCTCACCGGGGACTAGCGGGAGCACAGATACGCAGTATTTT; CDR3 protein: CASSPGTSGSTDTQYF
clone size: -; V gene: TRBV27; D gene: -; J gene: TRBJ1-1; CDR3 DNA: TGTGCCAGCAGTTCTCCGGGTACAGGGTTTTCCGCGAACACTGAAGCTTTCTTT; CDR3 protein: CASSSPGTGFSANTEAFF
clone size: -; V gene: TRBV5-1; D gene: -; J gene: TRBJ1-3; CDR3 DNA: TGCGCCAGCAGACCACAGGAATACTCTGGAAACACCATATATTTT; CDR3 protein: CASRPQEYSGNTIYF
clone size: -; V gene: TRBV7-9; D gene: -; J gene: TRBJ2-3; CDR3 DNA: TGTGCCAGCAGCCCCTCGGGAAGCACAGATACGCAGTATTTT; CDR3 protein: CASSPSGSTDTQYF
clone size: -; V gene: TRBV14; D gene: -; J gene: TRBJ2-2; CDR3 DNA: TGTGCCAGCAGCCAAGAAAGGAGGACCGGGGAGCTGTTTTTT; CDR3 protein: CASSQERRTGELFF
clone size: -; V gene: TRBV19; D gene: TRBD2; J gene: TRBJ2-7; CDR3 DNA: TGTGCCAGTAGTTTGAGCGGGAGAGCTTATGACGAGCAGTACTTC; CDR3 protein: CASSLSGRAYDEQYF
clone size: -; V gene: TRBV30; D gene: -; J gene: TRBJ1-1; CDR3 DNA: TGTGCCTGTCAGTTGAACACTGAAGCTTTCTTT; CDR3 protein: CACQLNTEAFF
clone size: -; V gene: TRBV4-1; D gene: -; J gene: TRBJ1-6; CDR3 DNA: TGCGCCAGCAGCCCAGGGGTTAATTCACCCCTCCACTTT; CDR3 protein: CASSPGVNSPLHF
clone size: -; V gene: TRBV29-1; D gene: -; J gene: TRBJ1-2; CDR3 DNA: TGCAGCGTTGATACAGGAGATTTAAGATATGGCTACACCTTC; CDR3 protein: CSVDTGDLRYGYTF
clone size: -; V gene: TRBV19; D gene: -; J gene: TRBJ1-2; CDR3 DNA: TGTGCCAGTAGTCAGGAGGGATACGGCTACACCTTC; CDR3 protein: CASSQEGYGYTF
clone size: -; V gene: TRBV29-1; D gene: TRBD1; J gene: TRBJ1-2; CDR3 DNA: TGCAGCGCCCCGGGACAGGGGGCGAGAGGCTACACCTTC; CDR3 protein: CSAPGQGARGYTF
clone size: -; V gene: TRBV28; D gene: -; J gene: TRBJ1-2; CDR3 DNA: TGTGCCAGCAGTTTGAGCAGGGCCTATGGCTACACCTTC; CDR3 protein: CASSLSRAYGYTF
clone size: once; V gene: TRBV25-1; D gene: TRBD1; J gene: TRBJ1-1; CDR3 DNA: TGTGCCAGCAGTCTGCAGGGGGCTAGGGGCACTGAAGCTTTCTTT; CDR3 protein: CASSLQGARGTEAFF
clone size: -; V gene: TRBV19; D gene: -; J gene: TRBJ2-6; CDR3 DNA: TGTGCCAGTAGCCGTACAAGTCCTGGGGCCAACGTCCTGACTTTC; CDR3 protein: CASSRTSPGANVLTF
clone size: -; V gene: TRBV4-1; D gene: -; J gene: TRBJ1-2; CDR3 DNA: TGCGCCAGCAGCCAAGGTTCTATCACTAACTATGGCTACACCTTC; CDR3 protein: CASSQGSITNYGYTF
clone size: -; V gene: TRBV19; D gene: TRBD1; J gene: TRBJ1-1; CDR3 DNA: TGTGCCAGTAGTATAGGCCGGGACAGGAAGAACACTGAAGCTTTCTTT; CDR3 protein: CASSIGRDRKNTEAFF
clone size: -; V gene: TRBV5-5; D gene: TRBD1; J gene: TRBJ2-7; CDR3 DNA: TGTGCCAGCAGACCACCGGGACAGGGGGTCGGCGAGCAGTACTTC; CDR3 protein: CASRPPGQGVGEQYF
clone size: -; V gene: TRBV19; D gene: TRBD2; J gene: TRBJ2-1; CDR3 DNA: TGTGCCAGTACAGTGGGACTATACTACAATGAGCAGTTCTTC; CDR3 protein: CASTVGLYYNEQFF
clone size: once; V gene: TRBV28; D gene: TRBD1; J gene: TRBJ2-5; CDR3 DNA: TGTGCCAGCAGAAGACAGGGGCGGGAGACCCAGTACTTC; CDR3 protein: CASRRQGRETQYF
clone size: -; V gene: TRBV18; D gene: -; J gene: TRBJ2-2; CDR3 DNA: TGTGCCAGCTCACCTCCGATGAGGGTGTATGTCACCGGGGAGCTGTTTTTT; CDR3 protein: CASSPPMRVYVTGELFF
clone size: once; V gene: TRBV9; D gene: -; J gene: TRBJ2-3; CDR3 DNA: TGTGCCAGCAGCCCACAGGTGGCAAGCACAGATACGCAGTATTTT; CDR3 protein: CASSPQVASTDTQYF
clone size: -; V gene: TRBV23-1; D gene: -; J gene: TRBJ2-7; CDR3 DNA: TGCGCCAGCAGTCGAAGAGAGAAATCAACCTACGAGCAGTACTTC; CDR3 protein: CASSRREKSTYEQYF
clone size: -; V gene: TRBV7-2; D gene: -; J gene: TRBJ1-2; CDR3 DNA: TGTGCCAGCAGCCCCCCGAAAGGAGTCGGCTTCTTC; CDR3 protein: CASSPPKGVGFF
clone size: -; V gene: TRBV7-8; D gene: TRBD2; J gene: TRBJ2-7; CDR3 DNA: TGTGCCAGCAGCTTAGTAGCGGGAGGGGTCGAGCAGTACTTC; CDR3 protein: CASSLVAGGVEQYF
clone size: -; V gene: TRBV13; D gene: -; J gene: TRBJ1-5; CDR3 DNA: TGTGCCAGCAGCTCCCGGGAGCTCAATCAGCCCCAGCATTTT; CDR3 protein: CASSSRELNQPQHF
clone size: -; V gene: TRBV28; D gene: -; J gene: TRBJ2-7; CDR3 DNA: TGTGCCAGCAGTAGGGGGTACGAGCAGTACTTC; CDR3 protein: CASSRGYEQYF
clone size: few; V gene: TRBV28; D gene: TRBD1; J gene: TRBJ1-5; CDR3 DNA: TGTGCCAGCCAGCGCCACAGGGGGAATCAGCCCCAGCATTTT; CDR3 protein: CASQRHRGNQPQHF
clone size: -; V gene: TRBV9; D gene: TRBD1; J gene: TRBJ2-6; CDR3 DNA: TGTGCCAGCAGCCCGGGAACGACAGGGTTGGGGGCCAACGTCCTGACTTTC; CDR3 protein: CASSPGTTGLGANVLTF
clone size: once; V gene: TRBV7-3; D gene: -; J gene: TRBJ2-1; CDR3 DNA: TGTGCCAGCAGCTTACTCCCAGCGGCAGCGGACTACAATGAGCAGTTCTTC; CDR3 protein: CASSLLPAAADYNEQFF
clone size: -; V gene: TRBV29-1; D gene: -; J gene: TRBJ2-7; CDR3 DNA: TGCAGCGTTACCCGAGGATCGTACGAGCAGTACTTC; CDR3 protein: CSVTRGSYEQYF
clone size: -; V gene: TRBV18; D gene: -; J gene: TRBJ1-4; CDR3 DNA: TGTGCCAGCTCACCCGGTGCAACTAATGAAAAACTGTTTTTT; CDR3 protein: CASSPGATNEKLFF
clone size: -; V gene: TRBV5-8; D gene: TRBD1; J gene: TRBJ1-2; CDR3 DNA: TGTGCCAGCAGCGTACACCGGACAGGGGATGGCTACACCTTC; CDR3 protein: CASSVHRTGDGYTF
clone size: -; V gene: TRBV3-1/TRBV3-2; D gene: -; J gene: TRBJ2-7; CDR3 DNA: TGTGCCAGCAGGAGAGGAGCGTCTACAAATTACGAGCAGTACTTC; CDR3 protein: CASRRGASTNYEQYF
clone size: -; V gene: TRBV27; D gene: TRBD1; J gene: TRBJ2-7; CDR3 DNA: TGTGCCAGCAGTTTATGGGGGACAGGGGGCAATGAGCAGTACTTC; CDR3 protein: CASSLWGTGGNEQYF
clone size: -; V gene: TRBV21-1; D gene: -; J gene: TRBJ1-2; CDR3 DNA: TGTGCCAGCAGCGCCGTGGATCGGCGGAACTATGGCTACACCTTC; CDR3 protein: CASSAVDRRNYGYTF
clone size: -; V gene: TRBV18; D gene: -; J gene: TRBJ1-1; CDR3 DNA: TGTGCCAGCACAACAAGTTTGAACACTGAAGCTTTCTTT; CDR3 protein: CASTTSLNTEAFF
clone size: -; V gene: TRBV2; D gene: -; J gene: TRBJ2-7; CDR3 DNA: TGTGCCAGCAATGGACAACACTCCTACGAGCAGTACTTC; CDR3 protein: CASNGQHSYEQYF
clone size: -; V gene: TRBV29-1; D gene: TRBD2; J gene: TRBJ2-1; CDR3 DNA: TGCAGCGTGGAGCTCGCGGGAGGTCCTGCGGTCCCCCAGTTCTTC; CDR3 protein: CSVELAGGPAVPQFF
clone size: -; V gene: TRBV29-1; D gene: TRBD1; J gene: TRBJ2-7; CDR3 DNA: TGCAGCGTTGAAACGGGACAGGGGTTCTACGAGCAGTACTTC; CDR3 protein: CSVETGQGFYEQYF
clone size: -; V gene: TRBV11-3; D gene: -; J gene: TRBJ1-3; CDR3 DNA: TGTGCCAGCAGGGCAGGTCATCCGCCTGGAAACACCATATATTTT; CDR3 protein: CASRAGHPPGNTIYF
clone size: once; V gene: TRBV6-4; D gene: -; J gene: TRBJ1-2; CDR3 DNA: TGTGCCAGCAGTGTTGTCTCGATCAGGGATTATGGCTACACCTTC; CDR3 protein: CASSVVSIRDYGYTF
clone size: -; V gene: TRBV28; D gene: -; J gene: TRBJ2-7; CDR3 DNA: TGTGCCAGCAGTTTTTTGACTAAACCCTACGAGCAGTACTTC; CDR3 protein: CASSFLTKPYEQYF
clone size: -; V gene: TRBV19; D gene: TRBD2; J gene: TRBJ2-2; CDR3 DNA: TGTGCCAGTAGGACTAGCGGGAGGGCTTCGAACACCGGGGAGCTGTTTTTT; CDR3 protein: CASRTSGRASNTGELFF